Following are 21 T cell receptor beta chains from one sample sequenced in a study of cytomegalovirus exposure and HLA in healthy donors. With 60 Vbeta and 13 Jbeta primers, the PCR was carried out. Produced via immunoSEQ multiplex PCR; TCRdb's table is partial and in-frame only. The sample holds 90,000 to 140,000 clones, roughly four fifths seen once. Sequences were obtained from PBMCs. These receptor sequences come from a man in his forties or fifties in good health and CMV-seronegative.

The genes are TRBV11-2 and TRBJ2-2, with D possibly being TRBD1 (5 bases). V shed 3 bases and J shed 4 bases, with 12 bases lying between them. The length of the CDR3 is 15 residues. Looked up from germline, CDR1 is SGHAT and CDR2 is FQNNGV. The CDR3 region is CASSFQGILTGELFF. DNA for the CDR3: TGTGCCAGCAGCTTCCAGGGCATACTCACCGGGGAGCTGTTTTTT.

This rearrangement joins TRBV25-1 to TRBJ2-7, with D uncertain. The V gene lost 1 base and the J gene lost 0 bases, with 13 bases spanning the gap. From germline, CDR1 is MGHDK and CDR2 SYGVNS. The CDR3 has 16 amino acids. CDR3 nucleotide sequence: TGTGCCAGCAGTGAATCTATAGTATTAAGCTCCTACGAGCAGTACTTC. Protein sequence: CASSESIVLSSYEQYF.

This chain joins TRBV4-3 and TRBJ2-5; a weak D match, TRBD1 (7 bases). The germline V gene has CDR1 LGHNA and CDR2 YSLEER. V gave up 0 bases and J gave up 5 bases, with 16 bases separating them. The CDR3 runs 16 residues. The CDR3 nucleotides read TGCGCCAGCAGCCAAGACCGACAGGGAGGAGAGGAGACCCAGTACTTC. Its protein product is CASSQDRQGGEETQYF.

The sample holds one count of this clone. The J gene is TRBJ1-5, the V gene TRBV4-1; weak D call: TRBD1 (6 bases). V gave up 0 bases and J gave up 0 bases, with 18 bases separating them. This CDR3 comprises 19 residues. Germline CDR1 reads MGHRA; CDR2 reads YSYEKL. As DNA, the CDR3 is TGCGCCAGCAGCCAAGACTTCGGGACAATCAATTATAGCAATCAGCCCCAGCATTTT. It yields the protein CASSQDFGTINYSNQPQHF.

A single count supports this clone. This chain links TRBV13 with TRBJ2-5; the D gene is possibly TRBD2 (6 bases). The V gene lost 5 bases and the J gene lost 5 bases, with 18 bases spanning the gap. Germline assignment: CDR1 PRHDT and CDR2 FYEKMQ (reference sequence). The CDR3 has 15 amino acids. Here the CDR3 DNA reads TGTGCCAGCAGCCCGCCTGGCTCCGCGGGGGAGACCCAGTACTTC. Its translation: CASSPPGSAGETQYF.

This sequence joins TRBV7-3 and TRBJ2-1; possibly TRBD2 for D (7 bases). V lost 2 bases and J 10 bases, leaving 12 bases between the germline ends. Germline V gene sequence: CDR1 SGHTA, CDR2 FQGTGA. This CDR3 is 13 amino acids long. The CDR3 nucleotides read TGTGCCAGCAGCTTAGGGGGGGCGGGCGAGCAGTTCTTC. Protein: CASSLGGAGEQFF.

The CDR3 nucleotides read TGTGCCAGCAGTTACGTCGCGGGGATTCCCTACGAGCAGTACTTC. Its protein is CASSYVAGIPYEQYF. The rearrangement joins TRBV6-5 to TRBJ2-7; D perhaps matches TRBD2 (6 bases). Germline loops: CDR1 MNHEY, CDR2 SVGAGI. The CDR3 contains 15 residues. Trimming left V 2 bases short and J 2 bases short, with 13 bases between.

The gene calls are TRBV18 and TRBJ1-5, with 10 nucleotides matching TRBD1. Germline values: CDR1 KGHSH, CDR2 LQKENI. V lost 1 base, J lost 6 bases, and 3 bases stayed unmatched. CDR3 size: 15 residues. CDR3 protein: CASSPLGQGSQPQHF. DNA for the CDR3: TGTGCCAGCTCACCACTGGGACAGGGGAGTCAGCCCCAGCATTTT. Variable domain in full (rest from reference TRBV18 and TRBJ1-5): NAGVMQNPRHLVRRRGQEARLRCSPMKGHSHVYWYRQLPEEGLKFMVYLQKENIIDESGMPKERFSAEFPKEGPSILRIQQVVRGDSAAYFCASSPLGQGSQPQHFGDGTRLSIL.

This chain links TRBV7-6 with TRBJ1-1; D gene uncertain. The V gene's germline CDR1 is SGHVS and CDR2 FNYEAQ. The CDR3 sequence is 14 residues long. Trimming took 1 base from V and 4 from J, leaving 10 bases between them. The chain's CDR3 is CASSLEPGGTEAFF. The CDR3 DNA is TGTGCCAGCAGCTTAGAGCCAGGAGGCACTGAAGCTTTCTTT.

This rearrangement joins TRBV7-9 to TRBJ1-1; TRBD1 matches 7 bases. Per germline, CDR1 SEHNR and CDR2 FQNEAQ (reference sequence). The CDR3 totals 15 residues. J gave up 8 bases and V 5 bases, and 14 bases lay outside the gene matches. The CDR3 is CASSHTGTADMEAFF. The CDR3 DNA follows: TGTGCCAGCAGCCATACCGGGACAGCTGATATGGAAGCTTTCTTT.

This chain joins TRBV12-5 and TRBJ2-3; 7 nucleotides align to TRBD1. This CDR3 comprises 17 residues. After removal of 1 base from V and 4 bases from J, the junction contained 11 bases not matched to a gene. The germline V gene has CDR1 LGHNT and CDR2 FRNRAP. DNA of the CDR3: TGTGCTAGTGGTTTGGCGCCGACAGGGTTTTTTTCAGATACGCAGTATTTT. This gives the protein CASGLAPTGFFSDTQYF. The full variable domain, its missing parts supplied by reference TRBV12-5 and TRBJ2-3, is DARVTQTPRHKVTEMGQEVTMRCQPILGHNTVFWYRQTMMQGLELLAYFRNRAPLDDSGMPKDRFSAEMPDATLATLKIQPSEPRDSAVYFCASGLAPTGFFSDTQYFGPGTRLTVL.

The CDR3 DNA follows: TGCGCCAGCAGCTTTACAGGGGGATACGGCTACACCTTC. Its translation: CASSFTGGYGYTF. This chain joins TRBV5-1 and TRBJ1-2, with 8 nucleotides matching TRBD1. This CDR3 contains 13 residues. CDR1 SGHRS and CDR2 YFSETQ come from the germline V gene. With V trimmed by 2 bases and J by 8 bases, 5 bases remained unmatched.

J is TRBJ2-7 and V is TRBV5-1; 8 nucleotides align to TRBD1. V dropped 4 bases and J dropped 5; count of bases not matched to a gene: 11. The germline V gene has CDR1 SGHRS and CDR2 YFSETQ. This CDR3 region has 15 residues. The CDR3 coding sequence is TGCGCCAGCAGCCCAGAGACAGGGGAGGTTCACGAGCAGTACTTC. Translated: CASSPETGEVHEQYF. Supplemented by reference TRBV5-1 and TRBJ2-7, the full variable domain reads KAGVTQTPRYLIKTRGQQVTLSCSPISGHRSVSWYQQTPGQGLQFLFEYFSETQRNKGNFPGRFSGRQFSNSRSEMNVSTLELGDSALYLCASSPETGEVHEQYFGPGTRLTVT.

This sequence joins TRBV7-8 and TRBJ1-1, with TRBD1 identical over 7 bases. The V gene end was trimmed by 5 bases and the J gene end by 1 base; junction bases not matched to a gene: 7. The CDR3 totals 15 residues. The V gene's germline CDR1 is SGHVS and CDR2 FQNEAQ. The CDR3 bases are TGTGCCAGCAGCCGCATGGGACAGCCGAACACTGAAGCTTTCTTT. The encoded protein is CASSRMGQPNTEAFF.

The chain uses TRBV4-3 and TRBJ2-7; perhaps TRBD1 as D (5 bases). CDR3 length equals 15 residues. V shed 0 bases and J shed 7 bases, with 16 bases lying between them. Germline-derived CDR1 and CDR2 are LGHNA and YSLEER. CDR3: CASSQDGLGKGEQYF. The CDR3, as DNA: TGCGCCAGCAGCCAAGACGGTCTGGGTAAGGGGGAGCAGTACTTC.

This chain connects TRBV7-9 to TRBJ1-3; 8 bases line up with TRBD1. CDR1 and CDR2 (germline): SEHNR, FQNEAQ (reference sequence). CDR3 length: 14 residues. J lost 3 bases, V lost 5 bases, and 3 bases had no gene match. CDR3 region: CASSLRGLGNTIYF. CDR3 bases: TGTGCCAGCAGCCTCAGGGGGCTTGGAAACACCATATATTTT.

The chain combines TRBV29-1 with TRBJ1-1; 7 bases align to TRBD1. Unmatched junction bases numbered 0, after V lost 1 base and J lost 1 base. The CDR3 runs 13 residues. Germline-derived CDR1 and CDR2 are SQVTM and ANQGSEA. The CDR3 reads CSVEAGGNTEAFF. The CDR3 region has the DNA TGCAGCGTTGAAGCAGGGGGGAACACTGAAGCTTTCTTT.

The J gene is TRBJ2-2, the V gene TRBV6-4, with TRBD1 identical over 8 bases. The CDR3 loop spans 15 amino acids. The germline V gene encodes CDR1 MRHNA and CDR2 SNTAGT. V shed 8 bases, J shed 5 bases, and the junction held 10 bases outside the gene matches. Written as DNA, the CDR3 is TGTGCCAGCGGATCCCGGACAGGGTTAACCGGGGAGCTGTTTTTT. This encodes CASGSRTGLTGELFF.

This clone was detected a few times. This chain joins TRBV10-3 and TRBJ2-7; a possible D gene is TRBD1 (5 bases). Germline CDR1 is ENHRY and CDR2 is SYGVKD. The CDR3 totals 13 residues. V lost 8 bases to trimming and J lost 2 bases, with 13 bases between them. The CDR3 DNA follows: TGTGCCATCGGGCAGGGAACTCCCTACGAGCAGTACTTC. This gives the protein CAIGQGTPYEQYF.

The chain combines TRBV4-2 with TRBJ1-4; tentatively, D is TRBD1 (5 bases). V lost 2 bases to trimming and J lost 12 bases, with 22 bases between them. This CDR3 spans 16 amino acids. The germline CDR1 and CDR2 sequences are LGHNA and YNFKEQ. CDR3 region: CASSQTTTEPSSQLFF. The CDR3 DNA reads as TGTGCCAGCAGCCAAACAACGACAGAGCCTAGTAGCCAACTGTTTTTT.

The chain recombines TRBV28 with TRBJ1-3, with a weak D call TRBD1 (5 bases). Germline values: CDR1 MDHEN, CDR2 SYDVKM. The CDR3 is 16 amino acids. Deletions cut 3 bases from V and 2 bases from J, with 14 bases between. The CDR3 DNA is TGTGCCAGCAGTTTCTCACAGGCGGCGGCTGGAAACACCATATATTTT. It is translated as CASSFSQAAAGNTIYF. The whole variable domain, remainder taken from reference TRBV28 and TRBJ1-3, is DVKVTQSSRYLVKRTGEKVFLECVQDMDHENMFWYRQDPGLGLRLIYFSYDVKMKEKGDIPEGYSVSREKKERFSLILESASTNQTSMYLCASSFSQAAAGNTIYFGEGSWLTVV.